This entry is about one T cell receptor (beta chain). No antigen is known for it. The source of the sample is a study of shared clonotypes between healthy human individuals. Across the whole study: Each donor's CD4 naive and CD4 memory cells filled three plates apiece, CD8 naive two, and CD8 memory one.

The repertoire was sequenced with immunoSEQ multiplex PCR; TCRdb's copy has only in-frame clones and lacks some. Of some 2,000,000 clones listed, approximately 95% are singletons. Study-level results: Blood was the only sampled material, and tissue repertoires likely differ.

The sample comprised naive CD4+ T cells sorted from blood. Subset specified: CD45RA+ positively selected. This clonotype was obtained from a young man in good health.

DNA for the CDR3: TGTGCCAGCAGCCGTGGGAGGCTAAAGTCTGGGGCCAACGTCCTGACTTTC. Translated: CASSRGRLKSGANVLTF. The chain joins TRBV11-2 to TRBJ2-6; D might be TRBD2 (6 bases). V was shortened by 5 bases and J by 1 base, with 15 bases between the two germline ends. The CDR3 is made up of 17 amino acids. Germline loops: CDR1 SGHAT, CDR2 FQNNGV.